This TCR beta chain appears in the sequencing data of a study of OX40 agonist ivuxolimab in advanced cancers. Across the whole study: Partial responses were achieved by three patients: one hepatocellular carcinoma, two cutaneous melanoma.

Profiled with immunoSEQ multiplex PCR; TCRdb holds only in-frame clones, not every one. The table has 95,000 to 100,000 clones, about 80% seen once. The junction had 2 bases not matched to a gene; V was cut back by 0 bases and J by 3 bases. The V gene's germline CDR1 is SGHRS and CDR2 YFSETQ. CDR3 length: 14 amino acids. This sequence originates from an adult with an advanced solid tumor such as melanoma, head and neck, liver or kidney cancer. The sequencing used CD4+ or CD8+ T cells sorted from blood, collected in a trial of the OX40 agonist ivuxolimab. The gene calls are TRBV5-1 and TRBJ2-5, with 7 nucleotides matching TRBD1. Here the CDR3 DNA reads TGCGCCAGCAGCTTGGCTACAGGGGAAGAGACCCAGTACTTC. This encodes CASSLATGEETQYF.